The sequence of this TCR beta chain was determined in a study of blood T cell repertoires in COVID-19 (dated by TCRdb to about 2020). General notes on the study: Samples covering the acute and convalescent phases of COVID-19 were provided by collaborators in the United States, Italy and Spain. The material from the prospective study consisted of cDNA or gDNA derived from T cells, B-cell-depleted T cells, or PBMCs. The dataset comprised deeply sampled blood TCRbeta repertoires from subjects exposed to, actively infected with, or recovered from COVID-19. The repertoires were made available in a free public database intended to serve as a resource for research on the immune response to SARS-CoV-2. The samples were drawn from two sources: the first 160 participants of the ongoing ImmuneRACE study, and about 1,300 subjects contributed by 6 global collaborators. The sample metadata nearly always contained a de-identified subject ID, COVID-19 status, age in years and sex. Where HLA class I and class II types were available, the types were taken from metadata supplied by the sample provider, not from assay-based typing.

TCRbeta CDR3 regions were amplified from genomic DNA using the immunoSEQ Assay, a bias-controlled multiplex PCR. As for the original processing: The number of nucleated cells in each sample was estimated from the amplification of reference gene primers within the assay. To quantify the absolute abundance of each unique TCRbeta CDR3 rearrangement, sequence reads were collapsed and filtered. Productive Simpson clonality was computed per sample as the square root of Simpson's diversity index over productive rearrangements. TCRdb carries this immuneACCESS record with in-frame sequences only. Its versions omit some clonotypes, under half of them owing to an unresolved V gene in the studies checked, with the rest unexplained. The DNA gave D and trimming, while V, J and clone size come from that table. The sample table lists about 150,000 clones, roughly 80% of them with a count of one. The top ten clones comprise under 0.75% of the sample.

Points on this clone: This receptor's antigen is unknown. No much larger clone exists at a distance of one base, and base qualities are not known.

The germline V gene provides CDR1 SGHTA and CDR2 FQGNSA. V drops 5 bases and J drops 6 bases, leaving 15 bases in between. Measured from the cysteine to the phenylalanine, the CDR3 is 14 residues long. This entry keeps only the CDR3 DNA: 42 bases, framed from base 1. The collaborating institutions used their own protocols to collect whole blood in K2EDTA tubes. Collaborator samples were shipped for TCRbeta analysis as frozen whole blood, isolated PBMCs, or DNA extracted from either sample type. Summary of the overall study and its limitations: The quantity of clinical and demographic metadata differed by source and by participant and was supplied without curation.

Recombination connected TRBV7-2 to TRBJ2-3; matching of 6 bases hints at TRBD2 as the D gene. This receptor was taken from a man aged 60 to 75 with acute or convalescent COVID-19. Specimen: peripheral blood. The nucleotides are TGTGCCAGCAGCAAGGAGGGATCTTGGGATACGCAGTATTTT. It encodes CASSKEGSWDTQYF.